The 22 T cell receptor beta chains below come from one sample, sequenced in a study of blood T cell repertoires in COVID-19. The protocol was immunoSEQ multiplex PCR, while the TCRdb copy is restricted to in-frame clones and leaves out a portion. The sample comprises about 100,000 clones, just over 90% of which are singletons, and about 1.9% rests with the top ten. The sequencing input was peripheral blood. The receptors were sampled from a man aged 45-65 years with active COVID-19.

V and J are TRBV5-1 and TRBJ2-1; TRBD2 matches 10 bases. After removal of 2 bases from V and 0 bases from J, the junction contained 8 bases not matched to a gene. Looked up from germline, CDR1 is SGHRS and CDR2 is YFSETQ. The CDR3 is 18 amino acids. The CDR3 DNA sequence: TGCGCCAGCAGCTTCGCCGCTAGCGGGGGTTCCTCCTACAATGAGCAGTTCTTC. It specifies CASSFAASGGSSYNEQFF.

V gene TRBV4-1 combines with J gene TRBJ1-5; D not resolved. This CDR3 has 17 amino acids. With 0 bases removed from V and 5 bases from J, the gap between germline ends came to 17 bases. Germline lookup yields CDR1 MGHRA and CDR2 YSYEKL. The CDR3 region has the DNA TGCGCCAGCAGCCAAGATGGGCATAGGAACGGCTATCAGCCCCAGCATTTT. It encodes CASSQDGHRNGYQPQHF.

V is TRBV7-9 and J is TRBJ1-2, with D hard to call. Germline CDR1 reads SEHNR; CDR2 reads FQNEAQ (reference sequence). CDR3 length equals 17 residues. V lost 3 bases to trimming and J lost 0 bases, with 17 bases between them. Here the CDR3 reads CASSFPLGQLANYGYTF. In DNA, the CDR3 is TGTGCCAGCAGCTTCCCCCTGGGCCAGTTAGCTAACTATGGCTACACCTTC.

V is TRBV2 and J is TRBJ2-5; perhaps TRBD1 as D (6 bases). CDR1 SNHLY and CDR2 FYNNEI come from the germline V gene. The CDR3 is 13 residues long. V was shortened by 6 bases and J by 4 bases, with 12 bases between the two germline ends. Here the CDR3 DNA reads TGTGCCAGCAGCACAGGGAGTAGAGAGACCCAGTACTTC. It translates to CASSTGSRETQYF.

The chain combines TRBV27 with TRBJ2-7, with 9 nucleotides matching TRBD2. The germline V gene has CDR1 MNHEY and CDR2 SMNVEV (reference sequence). V lost 6 bases to trimming and J lost 4 bases; unmatched junction nucleotides: 4. CDR3 length equals 13 residues. For the CDR3, the DNA is TGTGCCAGCAGGGTTAGCGGGAGTTACGAGCAGTACGTC. Translating gives CASRVSGSYEQYV.

The J gene is TRBJ2-2, the V gene TRBV2; 12 positions match TRBD2. V lost 7 bases to trimming and J lost 7 bases; unmatched junction nucleotides: 10. Germline-derived CDR1 and CDR2 are SNHLY and FYNNEI. The CDR3 has 16 amino acids. The CDR3 bases are TGTGCCAGCACCGGCCGGACTAGCGGGGCTGGCGGGGAGCTGTTTTTT. Its translation: CASTGRTSGAGGELFF. Together with reference TRBV2 and TRBJ2-2, the CDR3 gives the full variable domain: EPEVTQTPSHQVTQMGQEVILRCVPISNHLYFYWYRQILGQKVEFLVSFYNNEISEKSEIFDDQFSVERPDGSNFTLKIRSTKLEDSAMYFCASTGRTSGAGGELFFGEGSRLTVL.

The chain links TRBV11-2 to TRBJ2-7; D remains ambiguous. In germline, CDR1 is SGHAT, CDR2 FQNNGV. V lost 5 bases, J lost 5 bases, and 16 bases lay in between. The CDR3 has 14 residues. In nucleotides, the CDR3 is TGTGCCAGCAGCATCGTAGACTTTGGCAACGAGCAGTACTTC. It translates to CASSIVDFGNEQYF.

This clone was observed a single time. The J gene is TRBJ1-2, the V gene TRBV3-1 (or the pseudogene TRBV3-2), with 8 nucleotides matching TRBD1. The CDR3 runs to 15 residues. Germline assignment: CDR1 LGHDT and CDR2 YNNKEL (reference sequence). V trimming: 1 base; J trimming: 1 base; junction bases outside the gene matches: 2. CDR3 in amino acids: CASSQGDRINYGYTF. CDR3 bases: TGTGCCAGCAGCCAAGGGGACAGGATTAACTATGGCTACACCTTC.

The chain combines TRBV3-1 (or the pseudogene TRBV3-2) with TRBJ2-1, with a weak D call TRBD1 (5 bases). The CDR3 sequence is 14 residues long. Germline lookup yields CDR1 LGHDT and CDR2 YNNKEL (reference sequence). Trimming removed 4 bases at V and 8 bases at J, with 15 bases between. The CDR3 sequence is CASSLVEGVDEQFF. CDR3 bases: TGTGCCAGCAGCCTAGTCGAAGGGGTAGATGAGCAGTTCTTC.

The CDR3 is CASSLWGPEAFF. The CDR3 DNA follows: TGTGCCAGCAGCTTATGGGGGCCTGAAGCTTTCTTT. This sequence joins TRBV7-8 and TRBJ1-1, with D perhaps matching TRBD1 (6 bases). Between the trimmed V and J ends, which lost 2 bases and 6 bases, there was a span of 7 bases. Germline CDR1 reads SGHVS; CDR2 reads FQNEAQ. The CDR3 contains 12 residues. Looking up the rest from reference TRBV7-8 and TRBJ1-1 gives the full variable domain: GAGVSQSPRYKVAKRGQDVALRCDPISGHVSLFWYQQALGQGPEFLTYFQNEAQLDKSGLPSDRFFAERPEGSVSTLKIQRTQQEDSAVYLCASSLWGPEAFFGQGTRLTVV.

The chain joins TRBV19 to TRBJ1-1; 10 nucleotides line up with TRBD1. Losses at the gene ends were 5 bases for V and 1 base for J; bases not matched to a gene: 7. The CDR3 is made up of 16 amino acids. Germline-derived CDR1 and CDR2 are LNHDA and SQIVND (reference sequence). The CDR3, as DNA: TGTGCCAGTAGTCCCTGGGACAGGGGAACGAACACTGAAGCTTTCTTT. It is translated as CASSPWDRGTNTEAFF.

J is TRBJ1-2 and V is TRBV3-1 (or the pseudogene TRBV3-2); D gene uncertain. Trimming removed 1 base at V and 4 bases at J, with 10 bases between. Germline CDR1 is LGHDT and CDR2 is YNNKEL (reference sequence). The CDR3 loop spans 14 amino acids. The CDR3 bases are TGTGCCAGCAGCCAAGGTTCTAGCAGCTATGGCTACACCTTC. Translated: CASSQGSSSYGYTF.

This clone was counted a single time. V gene TRBV5-1 combines with J gene TRBJ2-1, with 14 bases lining up with TRBD2. The CDR3 is 17 residues long. CDR1 SGHRS and CDR2 YFSETQ come from the germline V gene. V dropped 4 bases and J dropped 8; count of bases not matched to a gene: 11. The chain's CDR3 is CASSETSGTSGSYEQFF. Written as DNA, the CDR3 is TGCGCCAGCAGCGAAACTTCAGGGACTAGCGGGAGTTATGAGCAGTTCTTC.

The chain employs TRBV6-2 or TRBV6-3 and TRBJ1-2; D call uncertain. This CDR3 comprises 14 residues. Per germline, CDR1 MNHEY and CDR2 SVGEGT. The V end lost 5 bases, the J end lost 2 bases, and 12 bases lay between the germline ends. The CDR3 spells CASSRDKPNYGYTF. In DNA, the CDR3 is TGTGCCAGCAGTCGCGACAAACCCAACTATGGCTACACCTTC.

The chain links TRBV18 to TRBJ2-1; no definite D call. Germline CDR1 is KGHSH and CDR2 is LQKENI. The V and J ends lost 0 bases and 4 bases respectively, with 10 bases between them. The CDR3 runs to 15 residues. As DNA, the CDR3 is TGTGCCAGCTCACCACCCTGGCGGCAATACAATGAGCAGTTCTTC. This gives the protein CASSPPWRQYNEQFF.

V and J are TRBV7-3 and TRBJ2-5; D is perhaps TRBD2 (6 bases). The germline CDR1 and CDR2 sequences are SGHTA and FQGTGA. V was pared by 5 bases and J by 4 bases, with 11 bases between. The CDR3 consists of 13 residues. DNA for the CDR3: TGTGCCAGCAGCCCTTGGGGAGGAGAGACCCAGTACTTC. Amino acid sequence: CASSPWGGETQYF.

The chain has TRBV7-8 and TRBJ2-7; no reliable D call. The V and J ends lost 1 base and 13 bases respectively, with 17 bases between them. The CDR3 totals 13 residues. In germline, CDR1 is SGHVS, CDR2 FQNEAQ. CDR3 sequence (DNA): TGTGCCAGCAGCTTAGGGGCAACGCGAGCCAAATACGTC. Its protein product is CASSLGATRAKYV.

The V and J genes are TRBV9 and TRBJ1-4, with a possible D match to TRBD1 (5 bases). This CDR3 spans 14 amino acids. With 0 bases removed from V and 7 bases from J, the gap between germline ends came to 10 bases. Germline CDR1 is SGDLS and CDR2 is YYNGEE. DNA for the CDR3: TGTGCCAGCAGCGTAGGGCAGGGAGGTGAAAAACTGTTTTTT. Amino acid sequence: CASSVGQGGEKLFF.

The rearrangement uses TRBV7-2 and TRBJ2-3; tentatively, D is TRBD1 (5 bases). The germline V gene has CDR1 SGHTA and CDR2 FQGNSA. V shed 5 bases and J shed 5 bases, with 20 bases lying between them. The CDR3 length is 16 residues. CDR3 DNA sequence: TGTGCCAGCAGCCCCCAAGTGGGGCTGAGTGGAGATACGCAGTATTTT. Translation: CASSPQVGLSGDTQYF.

The CDR3 sequence: CASSKMEGNTEAFF. CDR3 DNA sequence: TGTGCCAGTAGTAAAATGGAGGGGAACACTGAAGCTTTCTTT. The chain carries TRBV19 and TRBJ1-1; D gene unclear. The germline V gene has CDR1 LNHDA and CDR2 SQIVND (reference sequence). The CDR3 has 14 amino acids. Trimming shortened V by 4 bases and J by 1 base, and 10 bases separated the two germline ends.

This sequence joins TRBV6-5 and TRBJ1-2, with 8 bases lining up with TRBD1. The CDR3 has 14 residues. Germline V gene data show CDR1 as MNHEY and CDR2 as SVGAGI. V was pared by 6 bases and J by 4 bases, with 7 bases of the junction left unmatched. CDR3 in DNA: TGTGCCAGCAGGATTAACAGGGGGACCTATGGCTACACCTTC. This sequence encodes CASRINRGTYGYTF.

The rearrangement joins TRBV24-1 to TRBJ1-4; TRBD1 matches 11 bases. This CDR3 contains 17 residues. CDR1 KGHDR and CDR2 SFDVKD come from the germline V gene. The V and J ends lost 5 bases and 3 bases, in that order; junction bases with no gene match: 7. DNA of the CDR3: TGTGCCACCAGTGCGGGACAGGGGGTGTCATCTAATGAAAAACTGTTTTTT. Its protein is CATSAGQGVSSNEKLFF.